This TCR beta chain was identified during a study of shared clonotypes between healthy human individuals. Assay: immunoSEQ multiplex PCR; the TCRdb copy retains only in-frame clones and omits some. Of approximately 530,000 clones listed, approximately 95% are singletons. V was clipped by 8 bases and J by 6 bases, with 20 bases between them. The CDR3 covers 15 residues. The germline V gene encodes CDR1 MGHDK and CDR2 SYGVNS. The source is a woman in her twenties or thirties in good health. Sample: naive CD4+ T cells sorted from blood. Subset in this sample: CD45RA+ positively selected. V is TRBV25-1 and J is TRBJ2-1; maybe TRBD2 (6 bases). The CDR3 loop reads CASGARGTPANEQFF. CDR3 DNA: TGTGCCAGCGGAGCCCGCGGGACGCCGGCCAATGAGCAGTTCTTC.